This TCR beta chain was profiled in a study of glioma-infiltrating T cells after dendritic cell vaccination. The wider study: The vaccine used monocyte-derived dendritic cells pulsed overnight with autologous tumor lysate.

Time point of the sample: after dendritic cell vaccination, including at tumor progression/relapse. Blood PBMC samples: pre-vaccination, two weeks post third vaccination, and at tumor progression. Germline loops: CDR1 SGHRS, CDR2 YFSETQ. V was pared by 4 bases and J by 0 bases, with 4 bases of the junction left unmatched. CDR3 length: 15 amino acids. As to this clone: Its antigen is not known.

Profiled with immunoSEQ multiplex PCR; TCRdb holds only in-frame clones, not every one. Among around 25,000 clones listed, around 92% were seen once. General study points: Estimated pretreatment TIL content predicted outcome after dendritic cell vaccination.

This receptor was obtained from a human donor with glioblastoma. Here the sequenced sample was blood, taken after dendritic cell vaccination. This chain connects TRBV5-1 to TRBJ2-3, with 8 bases identical to TRBD2. The chain's CDR3 is CASSLGGASTDTQYF. Written as DNA, the CDR3 is TGCGCCAGCAGCCTCGGGGGGGCGAGCACAGATACGCAGTATTTT.